A single sample is the source of the 18 T cell receptor beta chains below, sequenced in a study of Graves' ophthalmopathy and Graves' hyperthyroidism. The sequenced template was RNA, covering the TCR beta CDR3 region. First-round RT-PCR with HTBI primers preceded a second-round multiplex PCR. One entry per CDR3 protein results from TCRdb running MiXCR on the multiplex PCR reads. The table has about 370,000 distinct CDR3 sequences, about 18% seen once. The specimen sequenced was peripheral blood. Source of these receptors: an adult woman with stable Graves' hyperthyroidism.

This clonotype was counted once. The genes are TRBV12-3 or TRBV12-4 and TRBJ2-3; 7 positions match TRBD1. This CDR3 comprises 15 residues. The V and J ends lost 3 bases and 6 bases, in that order; junction bases with no gene match: 9. CDR3 sequence reads: CASSFWVGTADTQYF. The CDR3, as DNA: TGTGCCAGCAGTTTCTGGGTTGGGACAGCGGATACGCAGTATTTT.

This clonotype was recorded at least ten times. The rearrangement links TRBV24-1 to TRBJ2-7; 10 positions agree with TRBD1. The CDR3 runs 14 residues. V shed 4 bases and J 5 bases; nucleotides not matched to a gene: 4. CDR1 and CDR2 (germline): KGHDR, SFDVKD. In nucleotides, the CDR3 is TGTGCCACCAGTGAAACCGGGACAGGGGACGAGCAGTACTTC. Protein product: CATSETGTGDEQYF.

This clonotype came up a few times. The gene calls are TRBV20-1 and TRBJ1-5; TRBD1 might be the D (6 bases). Trimming shortened V by 5 bases and J by 7 bases, and 12 bases separated the two germline ends. The V gene's germline CDR1 is DFQATT and CDR2 SNEGSKA (reference sequence). The CDR3 runs to 12 residues. CDR3 nucleotides: TGCAGTGCTGCTGACAGGTTCCAGCCCCAGCATTTT. Translating gives CSAADRFQPQHF.

As for this clonotype: A much larger clone lies one base from this, so it may be a read error. This chain uses TRBV6-1 with TRBJ2-7, with no clear D. Germline CDR1 and CDR2: MNHNS and SASEGT. This CDR3 has 13 residues. CDR3 in amino acids: CASSLYPSYEQCF. As DNA, the CDR3 is TGTGCCAGCAGCCTTTATCCGTCCTACGAGCAGTGCTTC.

In its sample, this clonotype was seen many times. The gene calls are TRBV7-2 and TRBJ2-7; TRBD1 agrees at 7 bases. The CDR3 runs to 19 residues. Trimming cost V 5 bases and J 4 bases; bases outside gene matches: 23. CDR1 and CDR2 from the germline V gene are SGHTA and FQGNSA. In nucleotides, the CDR3 is TGTGCCAGCAGCCCGAGGACAGGACTGACGATCTCGCGGACTTACGAGCAGTACTTC. Its protein is CASSPRTGLTISRTYEQYF.

The sample holds many counts of this clonotype. The CDR3 nucleotides are TGTGCCAGCAGTTTATCATCAGGGGGCGGGGAGACCCAGTACTTC. Amino acid sequence: CASSLSSGGGETQYF. This sequence joins TRBV27 and TRBJ2-5, with 8 bases matching TRBD1. V lost 0 bases to trimming and J lost 5 bases; unmatched junction nucleotides: 5. The CDR3 runs 15 residues. In germline, CDR1 is MNHEY, CDR2 SMNVEV (reference sequence).

This clonotype was seen only a few times. The chain joins TRBV6-2 or TRBV6-3 to TRBJ2-4, with 8 bases aligning to TRBD1. V lost 5 bases, J lost 8 bases, and 11 bases stayed unmatched. Per the germline V gene, CDR1 is MNHEY and CDR2 is SVGEGT. The CDR3 runs 15 residues. The CDR3, as DNA: TGTGCCAGCAGTCTACTTGACAGGGGAGCGGACATTCAGTACTTC. It encodes CASSLLDRGADIQYF.

This chain connects TRBV7-2 to TRBJ2-4; D tentatively reads TRBD1 or TRBD2 (5 bases each). The DNA end is a closer match to TRBJ2-1, so the J assignment may be wrong. The CDR3 extends over 15 amino acids. Germline CDR1 reads SGHTA; CDR2 reads FQGNSA. The CDR3 DNA reads as TGTGCCAGCAGCTTCGGGGCTAGACTTCTGTATGAGCAGTTCTTC. It specifies CASSFGARLLYEQFF.

This clonotype was seen many times. V usage is TRBV27 and J usage is TRBJ2-7; the D is unclear. Germline V lookup: CDR1 MNHEY, CDR2 SMNVEV (reference sequence). The CDR3 is 15 residues long. The V end lost 0 bases, the J end lost 1 base, and 10 bases lay between the germline ends. The CDR3 sequence: CASSLSITHSYEQYF. The DNA of the CDR3 is TGTGCCAGCAGTTTATCGATCACGCATTCCTACGAGCAGTACTTC.

By sample fraction, this clonotype is medium-sized. The chain uses TRBV28 and TRBJ1-1; D may be TRBD1 (6 bases). Trimming removed 3 bases at V and 1 base at J, with 6 bases between. The CDR3 has 13 residues. Germline V lookup: CDR1 MDHEN, CDR2 SYDVKM. The DNA for the CDR3 is TGTGCCAGCAGTTTGGGACAGAACACTGAAGCTTTCTTT. This encodes CASSLGQNTEAFF.

The chain is built from TRBV19 and TRBJ2-3; the D is unclear. CDR1 and CDR2 (germline): LNHDA, SQIVND (reference sequence). V shed 0 bases and J shed 6 bases, with 10 bases lying between them. The CDR3 is made up of 14 amino acids. CDR3 sequence reads: CASSIESGLDTQYF. Here the CDR3 DNA reads TGTGCCAGTAGTATAGAATCCGGCCTGGATACGCAGTATTTT.

This clonotype was seen at least ten times. The J gene is TRBJ2-7, the V gene TRBV12-3 or TRBV12-4; D is ambiguous. V was trimmed by 5 bases and J by 2 bases, leaving 7 bases between them. The CDR3 loop spans 12 amino acids. For the CDR3, the DNA is TGTGCCAGCAGTCCCCAACCCTACGAGCAGTACTTC. It specifies CASSPQPYEQYF.

This chain joins TRBV2 and TRBJ1-6; D not resolved. Trimming stripped 4 bases from V and 6 bases from J, with 7 bases between. The CDR3 loop spans 13 amino acids. Germline V gene data show CDR1 as SNHLY and CDR2 as FYNNEI. The CDR3: CASSVQVNSPLHF. CDR3 nucleotide sequence: TGTGCCAGCAGTGTGCAGGTTAATTCACCCCTCCACTTT.

The table lists this clonotype with many counts. This rearrangement joins TRBV2 to TRBJ1-2, with TRBD1 as a possible D gene (5 bases). Trimming stripped 7 bases from V and 7 bases from J, with 16 bases between. This CDR3 is 13 amino acids long. Germline V gives CDR1 SNHLY, CDR2 FYNNEI. The CDR3: CASTKVGVAGYTF. The CDR3 region has the DNA TGTGCCAGCACCAAAGTGGGGGTGGCTGGCTACACCTTC.

This clonotype was observed many times. The chain recombines TRBV12-3 or TRBV12-4 with TRBJ2-2; no definite D call. The V and J ends lost 2 bases and 6 bases respectively, with 7 bases between them. The CDR3 is 13 amino acids. In DNA, the CDR3 is TGTGCCAGCAGTTTATTCGATTCCGGGGAGCTGTTTTTT. Its translation is CASSLFDSGELFF.

V gene TRBV4-1 combines with J gene TRBJ1-5; D is unresolved. CDR3 size: 14 residues. CDR1 is MGHRA and CDR2 is YSYEKL in the germline V gene. With 1 base removed from V and 6 bases from J, the gap between germline ends came to 10 bases. The CDR3 DNA reads as TGCGCCAGCAGCCAAGGTGTTTCTGGTCAGCCCCAGCATTTT. Translation: CASSQGVSGQPQHF.

This clonotype appeared a few times. J is TRBJ1-3 and V is TRBV19; no reliable D call. V lost 3 bases and J lost 0, with 12 bases in between. The CDR3 spans 16 residues. Germline CDR1 is LNHDA and CDR2 is SQIVND (reference sequence). CDR3 nucleotide sequence: TGTGCCAGTAGTATCATCCGGGAGGACTCTGGAAACACCATATATTTT. Encoded protein: CASSIIREDSGNTIYF.

This clonotype was detected ten times or more. Compared with germline, one end of the junction differs, possibly owing to a read error. The rearrangement uses TRBV6-2 or TRBV6-3 and TRBJ2-2; TRBD2 matches 9 bases. Germline V gene lookup returns CDR1 MNHEY and CDR2 SVGEGT. The CDR3 sequence is 18 residues long. The CDR3, as DNA: TGTGCCAGCAGCCGAGGGACTAGCTTTCTGGGGAACACCGGGGAGCTGTTCTTT. Residues: CASSRGTSFLGNTGELFF.